This T cell receptor (beta chain) was identified during a study of blood T cell repertoires in COVID-19. Per the germline V gene, CDR1 is MDHEN and CDR2 is SYDVKM. The CDR3 is 14 amino acids. The V gene end was trimmed by 7 bases and the J gene end by 5 bases; junction bases not matched to a gene: 10. The protocol was immunoSEQ multiplex PCR, while the TCRdb copy is restricted to in-frame clones and leaves out a portion. This table holds fewer than 350,000 clones, 85% found once. The chain couples TRBV28 to TRBJ1-1; 7 positions agree with TRBD1. Sequencing was done on a sample of PBMCs or T cells enriched from blood (not recorded which). The receptor's source is a woman aged 25 to 39 who had been exposed to COVID-19. The CDR3 reads CASTLTGAGTEAFF. Here the CDR3 DNA reads TGTGCCAGCACCTTAACAGGGGCGGGGACTGAAGCTTTCTTT. The full variable domain, with the rest looked up from reference TRBV28 and TRBJ1-1, is DVKVTQSSRYLVKRTGEKVFLECVQDMDHENMFWYRQDPGLGLRLIYFSYDVKMKEKGDIPEGYSVSREKKERFSLILESASTNQTSMYLCASTLTGAGTEAFFGQGTRLTVV.